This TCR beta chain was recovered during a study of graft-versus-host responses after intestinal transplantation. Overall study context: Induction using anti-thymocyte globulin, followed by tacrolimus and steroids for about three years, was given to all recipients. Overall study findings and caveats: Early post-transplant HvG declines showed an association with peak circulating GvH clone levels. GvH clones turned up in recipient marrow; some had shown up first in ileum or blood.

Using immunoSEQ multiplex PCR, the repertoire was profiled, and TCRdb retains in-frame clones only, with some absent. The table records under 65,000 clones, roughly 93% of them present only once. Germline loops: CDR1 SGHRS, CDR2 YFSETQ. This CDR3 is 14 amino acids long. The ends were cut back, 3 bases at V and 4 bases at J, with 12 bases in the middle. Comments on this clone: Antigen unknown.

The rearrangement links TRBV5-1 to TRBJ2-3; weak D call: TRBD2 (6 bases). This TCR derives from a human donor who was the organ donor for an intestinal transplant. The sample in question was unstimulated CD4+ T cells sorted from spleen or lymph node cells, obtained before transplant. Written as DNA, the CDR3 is TGCGCCAGCAGCTCGCGGGGTGTGTCAGATACGCAGTATTTT. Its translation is CASSSRGVSDTQYF.